This T cell receptor (beta chain) was captured by sequencing in a study of cytomegalovirus exposure and HLA in healthy donors. Overall study context: An earlier analysis identified approximately 120 million unique TCR beta sequences in some 180 million T cells.

This CDR3 is 15 amino acids long. After removal of 7 bases from V and 6 bases from J, the junction contained 10 bases not matched to a gene. Germline V gene data show CDR1 as LNHDA and CDR2 as SQIVND (reference sequence). PCR involved 60 Vbeta and 13 Jbeta primers. Profiled with immunoSEQ multiplex PCR; TCRdb holds only in-frame clones, not every one. In all, the sample yields 180,000 or so clones. Every donor was a healthy person donating bone marrow. In the case of this clone: Its antigen is undetermined.

Study-wide results and limits: An assumption of roughly uniform sequencing depth across donors underlay the presence/absence analyses. The authors listed some 150 TCR beta chains as cytomegalovirus-associated.

The clonotype was recovered from a woman younger than 30 in good health and CMV-seropositive. This sequence joins TRBV19 and TRBJ2-3; 10 bases map to TRBD2. The sample comprised PBMCs. CDR3 sequence reads: CASTLTSGTRDTQYF. The CDR3 DNA sequence: TGTGCCAGTACTCTCACTAGCGGGACCCGGGATACGCAGTATTTT.